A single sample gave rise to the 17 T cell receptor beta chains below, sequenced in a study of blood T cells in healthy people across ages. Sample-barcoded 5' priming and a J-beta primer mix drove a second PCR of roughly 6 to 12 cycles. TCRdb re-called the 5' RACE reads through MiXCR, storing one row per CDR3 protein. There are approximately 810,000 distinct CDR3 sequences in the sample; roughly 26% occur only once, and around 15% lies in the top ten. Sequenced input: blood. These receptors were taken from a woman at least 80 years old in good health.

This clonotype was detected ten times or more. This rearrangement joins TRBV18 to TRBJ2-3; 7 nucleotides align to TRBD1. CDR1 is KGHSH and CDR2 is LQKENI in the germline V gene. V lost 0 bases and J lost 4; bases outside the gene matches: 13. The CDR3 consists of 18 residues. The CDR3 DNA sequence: TGTGCCAGCTCACCACCGTCTCCGGGACAGCCCCCGGCAGATACGCAGTATTTT. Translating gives CASSPPSPGQPPADTQYF.

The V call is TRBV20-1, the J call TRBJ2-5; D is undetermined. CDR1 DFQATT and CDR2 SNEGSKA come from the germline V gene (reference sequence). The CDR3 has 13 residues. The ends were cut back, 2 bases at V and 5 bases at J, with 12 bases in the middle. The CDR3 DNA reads TGCAGTGCTAGATCCCCCTTAGGGGAGACCCAGTACTTC. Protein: CSARSPLGETQYF.

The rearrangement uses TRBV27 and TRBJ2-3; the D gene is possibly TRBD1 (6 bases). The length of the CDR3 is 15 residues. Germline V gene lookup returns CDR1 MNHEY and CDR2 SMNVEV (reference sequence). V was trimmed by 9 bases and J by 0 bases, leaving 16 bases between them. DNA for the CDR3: TGTGCCAGTTATCAAACAGGGTCTAGCACAGATACGCAGTATTTT. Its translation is CASYQTGSSTDTQYF.

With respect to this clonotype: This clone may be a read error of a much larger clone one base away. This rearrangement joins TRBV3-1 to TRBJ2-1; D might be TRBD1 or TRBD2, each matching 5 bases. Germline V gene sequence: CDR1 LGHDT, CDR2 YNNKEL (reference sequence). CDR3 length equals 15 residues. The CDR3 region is CTSSQGTNSYNEQFF. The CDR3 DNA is TGTACCAGCAGCCAAGGGACCAACTCCTACAATGAGCAGTTCTTC.

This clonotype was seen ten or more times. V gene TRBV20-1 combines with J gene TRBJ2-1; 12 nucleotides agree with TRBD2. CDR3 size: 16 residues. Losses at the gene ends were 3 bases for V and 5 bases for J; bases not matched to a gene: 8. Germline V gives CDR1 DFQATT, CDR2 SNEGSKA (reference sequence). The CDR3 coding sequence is TGCAGTGCTAGGCTAGCGGGGGGGCCTTGGCACAATGAGCAGTTCTTC. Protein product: CSARLAGGPWHNEQFF.

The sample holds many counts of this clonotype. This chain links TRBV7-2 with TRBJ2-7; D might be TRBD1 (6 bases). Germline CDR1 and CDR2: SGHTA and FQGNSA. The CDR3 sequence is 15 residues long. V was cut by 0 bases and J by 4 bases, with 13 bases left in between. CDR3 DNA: TGTGCCAGCAGCTTAGCTGGCCAGGGGATATACGAGCAGTACTTC. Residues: CASSLAGQGIYEQYF.

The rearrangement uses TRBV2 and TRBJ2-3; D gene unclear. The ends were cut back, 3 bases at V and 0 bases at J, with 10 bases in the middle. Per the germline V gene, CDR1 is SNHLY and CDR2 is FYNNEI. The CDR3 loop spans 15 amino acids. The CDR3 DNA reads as TGTGCCAGCAGTGAGTTTTCTACTAGCACAGATACGCAGTATTTT. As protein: CASSEFSTSTDTQYF.

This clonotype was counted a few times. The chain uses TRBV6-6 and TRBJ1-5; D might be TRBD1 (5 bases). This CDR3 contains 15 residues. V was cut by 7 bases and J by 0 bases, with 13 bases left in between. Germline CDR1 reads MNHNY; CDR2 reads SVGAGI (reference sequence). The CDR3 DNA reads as TGTGCCAGCACCCGGCTCAGGGATAGCAATCAGCCCCAGCATTTT. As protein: CASTRLRDSNQPQHF.

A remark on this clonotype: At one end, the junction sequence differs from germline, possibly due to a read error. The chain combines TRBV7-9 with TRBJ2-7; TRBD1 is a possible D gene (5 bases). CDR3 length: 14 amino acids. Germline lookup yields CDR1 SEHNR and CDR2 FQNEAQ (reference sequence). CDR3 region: CAGSLVGAQYEQYF. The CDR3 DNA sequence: TGTGCCGGCAGCTTAGTAGGGGCGCAATACGAGCAGTACTTC.

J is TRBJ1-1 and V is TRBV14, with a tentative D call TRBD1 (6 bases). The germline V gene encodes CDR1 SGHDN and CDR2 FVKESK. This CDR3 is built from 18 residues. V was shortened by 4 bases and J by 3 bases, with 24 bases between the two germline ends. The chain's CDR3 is CASSPWGQGSVGDTEAFF. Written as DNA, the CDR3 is TGTGCCAGCAGCCCTTGGGGGCAGGGGTCCGTTGGGGACACTGAAGCTTTCTTT.

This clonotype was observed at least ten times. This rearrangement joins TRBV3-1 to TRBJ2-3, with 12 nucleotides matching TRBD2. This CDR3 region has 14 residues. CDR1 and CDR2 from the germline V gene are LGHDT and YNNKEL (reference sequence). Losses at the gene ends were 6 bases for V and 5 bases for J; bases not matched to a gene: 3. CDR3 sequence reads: CASRRTSGVDTQYF. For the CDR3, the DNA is TGTGCCAGCAGACGGACTAGCGGGGTAGATACGCAGTATTTT.

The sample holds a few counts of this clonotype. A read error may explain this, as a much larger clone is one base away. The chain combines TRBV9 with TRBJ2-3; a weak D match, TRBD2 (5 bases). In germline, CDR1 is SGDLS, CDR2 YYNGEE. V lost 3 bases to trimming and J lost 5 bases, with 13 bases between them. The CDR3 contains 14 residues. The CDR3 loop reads CASSGAFGEDTQYF. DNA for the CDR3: TGTGCCAGCAGCGGAGCTTTCGGGGAAGATACGCAGTATTTT.

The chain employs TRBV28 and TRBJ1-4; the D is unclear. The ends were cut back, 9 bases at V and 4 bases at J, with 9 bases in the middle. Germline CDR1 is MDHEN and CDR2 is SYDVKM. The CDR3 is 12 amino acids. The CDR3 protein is CASRINNEKLFF. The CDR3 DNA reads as TGTGCCAGTAGGATAAATAATGAAAAACTGTTTTTT.

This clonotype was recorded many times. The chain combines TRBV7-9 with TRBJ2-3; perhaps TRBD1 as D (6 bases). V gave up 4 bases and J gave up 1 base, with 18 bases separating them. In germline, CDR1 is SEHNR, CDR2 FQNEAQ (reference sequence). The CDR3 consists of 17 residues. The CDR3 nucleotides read TGTGCCAGCAGCTCGAACCAGGGGCGGGTTGGCACAGATACGCAGTATTTT. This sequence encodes CASSSNQGRVGTDTQYF.

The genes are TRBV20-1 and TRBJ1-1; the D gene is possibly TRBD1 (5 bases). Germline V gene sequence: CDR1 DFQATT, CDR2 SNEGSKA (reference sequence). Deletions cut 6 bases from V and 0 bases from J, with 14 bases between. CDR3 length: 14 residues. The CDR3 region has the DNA TGCAGTGCCACCACGACAGCTATGAACACTGAAGCTTTCTTT. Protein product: CSATTTAMNTEAFF.

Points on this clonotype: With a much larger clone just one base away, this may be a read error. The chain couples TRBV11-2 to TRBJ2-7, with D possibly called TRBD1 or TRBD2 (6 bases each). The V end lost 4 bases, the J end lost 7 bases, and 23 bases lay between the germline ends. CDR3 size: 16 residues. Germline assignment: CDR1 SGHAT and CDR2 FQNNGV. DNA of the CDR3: TGTGCCAGCAGCTCGACGCCGGGGGCCGGAGGCAATGAGCAGTACTTC. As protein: CASSSTPGAGGNEQYF.

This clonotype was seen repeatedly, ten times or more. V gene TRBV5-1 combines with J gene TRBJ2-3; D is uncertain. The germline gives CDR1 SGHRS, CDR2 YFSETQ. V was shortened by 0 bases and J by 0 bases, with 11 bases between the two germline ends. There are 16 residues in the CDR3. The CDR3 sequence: CASSLGGGHSTDTQYF. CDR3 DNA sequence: TGCGCCAGCAGCTTGGGTGGCGGCCATAGCACAGATACGCAGTATTTT.